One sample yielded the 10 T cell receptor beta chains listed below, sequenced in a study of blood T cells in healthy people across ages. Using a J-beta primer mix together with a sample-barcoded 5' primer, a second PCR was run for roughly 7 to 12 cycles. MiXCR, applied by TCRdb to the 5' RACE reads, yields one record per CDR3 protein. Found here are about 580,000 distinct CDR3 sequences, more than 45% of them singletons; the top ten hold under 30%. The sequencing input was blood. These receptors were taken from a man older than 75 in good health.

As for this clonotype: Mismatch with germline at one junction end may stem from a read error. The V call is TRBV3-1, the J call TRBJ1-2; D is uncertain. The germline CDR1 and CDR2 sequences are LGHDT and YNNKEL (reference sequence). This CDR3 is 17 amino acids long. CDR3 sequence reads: CTSSQTSGRQENYGYTF. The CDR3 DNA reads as TGTACCAGCAGCCAAACTTCTGGCCGGCAGGAGAACTATGGCTACACCTTC.

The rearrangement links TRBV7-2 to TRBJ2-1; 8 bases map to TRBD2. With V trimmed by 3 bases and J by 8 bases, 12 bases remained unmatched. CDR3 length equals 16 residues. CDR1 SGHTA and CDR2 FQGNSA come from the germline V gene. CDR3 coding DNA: TGTGCCAGCAGCTTGCTAGCGGGTCACCAGGGCGATGAGCAGTTCTTC. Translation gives CASSLLAGHQGDEQFF.

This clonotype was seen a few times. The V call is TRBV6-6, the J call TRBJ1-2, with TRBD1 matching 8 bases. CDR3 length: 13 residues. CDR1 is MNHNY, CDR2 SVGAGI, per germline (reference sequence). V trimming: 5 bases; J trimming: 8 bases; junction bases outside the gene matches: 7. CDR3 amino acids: CASSDLQGGGYTF. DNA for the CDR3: TGTGCCAGCAGTGACCTACAGGGGGGAGGCTACACCTTC.

The CDR3 loop reads CASSQGGRGETQYF. The CDR3 region has the DNA TGTGCCAGCAGCCAAGGCGGAAGGGGAGAGACCCAGTACTTC. The chain carries TRBV3-1 and TRBJ2-5; D perhaps matches TRBD1 (5 bases). The CDR3 sequence is 14 residues long. V lost 1 base to trimming and J lost 4 bases, with 10 bases between them. Germline-derived CDR1 and CDR2 are LGHDT and YNNKEL (reference sequence).

CDR3 nucleotide sequence: TGTGCCAGCAGCTTAGGTCCGAGCTTGGGGTACAATGAGCAGTTCTTC. It is translated as CASSLGPSLGYNEQFF. The rearrangement uses TRBV11-2 and TRBJ2-1, with unresolved D. Per the germline V gene, CDR1 is SGHAT and CDR2 is FQNNGV. The length of the CDR3 is 16 residues. V lost 1 base, J lost 4 bases, and 14 bases lay in between.

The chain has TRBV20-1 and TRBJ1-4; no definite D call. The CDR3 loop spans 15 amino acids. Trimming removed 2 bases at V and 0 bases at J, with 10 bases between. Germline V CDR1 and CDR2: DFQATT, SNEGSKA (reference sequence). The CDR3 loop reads CSARQRPATNEKLFF. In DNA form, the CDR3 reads TGCAGTGCTAGACAGAGACCTGCAACTAATGAAAAACTGTTTTTT.

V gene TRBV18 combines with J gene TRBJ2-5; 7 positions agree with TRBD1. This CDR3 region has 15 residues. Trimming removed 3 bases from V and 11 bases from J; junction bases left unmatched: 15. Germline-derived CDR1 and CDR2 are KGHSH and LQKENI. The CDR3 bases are TGTGCCAGCTCACCCTCGACAGGGCTGATGATTGAGCAGTACTTC. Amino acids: CASSPSTGLMIEQYF.

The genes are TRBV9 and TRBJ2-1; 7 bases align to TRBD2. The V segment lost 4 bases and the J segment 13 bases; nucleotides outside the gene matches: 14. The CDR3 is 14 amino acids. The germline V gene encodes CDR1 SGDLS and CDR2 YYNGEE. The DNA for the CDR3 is TGTGCCAGCAGCCCCGGGACTACTCAAGAGACCCAGTTCTTC. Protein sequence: CASSPGTTQETQFF.

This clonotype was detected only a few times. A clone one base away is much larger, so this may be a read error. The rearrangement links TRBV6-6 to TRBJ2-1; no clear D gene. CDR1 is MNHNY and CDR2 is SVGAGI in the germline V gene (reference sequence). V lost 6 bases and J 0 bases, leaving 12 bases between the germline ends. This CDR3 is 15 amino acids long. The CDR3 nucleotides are TGTGCCAGCAGCCCCTCCTTGAGCTCCTACAATGAGCAGTTCTTC. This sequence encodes CASSPSLSSYNEQFF.

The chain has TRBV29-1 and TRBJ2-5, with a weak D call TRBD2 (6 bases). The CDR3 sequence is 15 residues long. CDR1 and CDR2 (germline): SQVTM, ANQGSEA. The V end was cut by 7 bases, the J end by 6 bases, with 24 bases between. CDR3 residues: CSATGGTPTAQTQYF. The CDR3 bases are TGCAGCGCGACGGGCGGGACTCCCACGGCGCAGACCCAGTACTTC.